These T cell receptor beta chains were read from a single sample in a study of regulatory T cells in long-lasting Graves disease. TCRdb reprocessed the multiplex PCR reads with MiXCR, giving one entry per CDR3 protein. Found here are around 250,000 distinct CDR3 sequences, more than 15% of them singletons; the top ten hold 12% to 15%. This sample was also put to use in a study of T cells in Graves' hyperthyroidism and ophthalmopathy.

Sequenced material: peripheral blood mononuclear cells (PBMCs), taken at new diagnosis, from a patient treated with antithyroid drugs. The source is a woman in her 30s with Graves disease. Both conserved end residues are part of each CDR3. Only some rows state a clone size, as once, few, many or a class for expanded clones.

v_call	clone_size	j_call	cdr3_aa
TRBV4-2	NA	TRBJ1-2	CASTQQGYGYTF
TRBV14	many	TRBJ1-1	CASSVPGRRAFF
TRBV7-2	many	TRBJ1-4	CASSLLGLVNEKLFF
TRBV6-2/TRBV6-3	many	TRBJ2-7	CASSYSRESYEQYF
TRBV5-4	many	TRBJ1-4	CASSLGQGTNEKLFF
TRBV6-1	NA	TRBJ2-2	CASSEEPPPQLTGELFF
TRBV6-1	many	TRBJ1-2	CASKSAPLNYGYTF
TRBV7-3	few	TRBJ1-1	CASSLGDPSEAFF
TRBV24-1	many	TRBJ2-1	CATSDPSGSSYNEQFF
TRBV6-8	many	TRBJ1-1	CARKAGGTEAFF
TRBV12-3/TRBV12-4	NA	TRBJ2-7	CASSLPRYEQYF